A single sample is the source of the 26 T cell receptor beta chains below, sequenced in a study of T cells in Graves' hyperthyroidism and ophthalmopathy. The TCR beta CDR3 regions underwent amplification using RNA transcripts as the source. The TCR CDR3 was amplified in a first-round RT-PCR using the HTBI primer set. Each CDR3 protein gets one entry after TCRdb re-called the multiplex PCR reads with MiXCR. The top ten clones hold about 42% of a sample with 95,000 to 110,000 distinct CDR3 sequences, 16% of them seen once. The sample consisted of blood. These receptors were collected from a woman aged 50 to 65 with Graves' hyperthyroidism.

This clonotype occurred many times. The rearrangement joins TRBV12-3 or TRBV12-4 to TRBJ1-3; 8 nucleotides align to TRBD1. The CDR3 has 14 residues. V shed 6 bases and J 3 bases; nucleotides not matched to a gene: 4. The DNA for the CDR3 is TGTGCCAGCAGGGCCGGGACAGGTGGAAACACCATATATTTT. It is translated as CASRAGTGGNTIYF.

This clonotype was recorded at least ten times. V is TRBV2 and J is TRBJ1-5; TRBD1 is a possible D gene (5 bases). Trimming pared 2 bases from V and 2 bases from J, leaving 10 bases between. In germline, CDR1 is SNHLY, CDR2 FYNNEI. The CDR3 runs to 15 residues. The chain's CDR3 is CASSEQGLGNQPQHF. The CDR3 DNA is TGTGCCAGCAGTGAACAGGGTCTTGGCAATCAGCCCCAGCATTTT.

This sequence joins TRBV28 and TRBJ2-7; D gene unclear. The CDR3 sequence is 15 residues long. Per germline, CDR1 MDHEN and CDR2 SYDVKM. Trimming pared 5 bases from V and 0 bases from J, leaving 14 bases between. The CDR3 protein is CASSPVGGSSYEQYF. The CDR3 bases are TGTGCCAGCAGTCCCGTGGGTGGGTCCTCCTACGAGCAGTACTTC. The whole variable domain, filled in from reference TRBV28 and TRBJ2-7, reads DVKVTQSSRYLVKRTGEKVFLECVQDMDHENMFWYRQDPGLGLRLIYFSYDVKMKEKGDIPEGYSVSREKKERFSLILESASTNQTSMYLCASSPVGGSSYEQYFGPGTRLTVT.

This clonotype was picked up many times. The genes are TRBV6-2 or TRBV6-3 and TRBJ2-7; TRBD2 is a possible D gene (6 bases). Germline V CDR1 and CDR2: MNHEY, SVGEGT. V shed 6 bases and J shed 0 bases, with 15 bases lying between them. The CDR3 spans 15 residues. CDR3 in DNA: TGTGCCAGCAGCCCGGGACTGAGAAGCTCCTACGAGCAGTACGTC. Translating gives CASSPGLRSSYEQYV.

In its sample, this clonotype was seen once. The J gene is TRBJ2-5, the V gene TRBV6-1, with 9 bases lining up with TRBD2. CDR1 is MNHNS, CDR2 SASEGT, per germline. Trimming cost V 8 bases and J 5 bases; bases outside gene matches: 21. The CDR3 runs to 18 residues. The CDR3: CASSPRRPRAGGGETQYF. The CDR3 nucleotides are TGTGCCAGCTCACCTCGGAGACCCCGAGCGGGGGGCGGCGAGACCCAGTACTTC.

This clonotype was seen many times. The DNA of the CDR3 is TGTGCCAGCAGCGAACCCCAGGGGATTGAAGCTTTCTTT. Translating gives CASSEPQGIEAFF. The chain recombines TRBV5-4 with TRBJ1-1; D might be TRBD1 (6 bases). The ends were cut back, 4 bases at V and 7 bases at J, with 14 bases in the middle. Germline CDR1 and CDR2: SGHNT and YYREEE (reference sequence). The CDR3 loop spans 13 amino acids.

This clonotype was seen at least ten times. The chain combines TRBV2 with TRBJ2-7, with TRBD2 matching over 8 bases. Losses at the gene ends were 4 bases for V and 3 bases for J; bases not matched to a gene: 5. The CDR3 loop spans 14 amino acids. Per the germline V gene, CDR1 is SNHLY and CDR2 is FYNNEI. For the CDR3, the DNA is TGTGCCAGCAGTGTAGGGACTAGAGACTACGAGCAGTACTTC. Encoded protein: CASSVGTRDYEQYF.

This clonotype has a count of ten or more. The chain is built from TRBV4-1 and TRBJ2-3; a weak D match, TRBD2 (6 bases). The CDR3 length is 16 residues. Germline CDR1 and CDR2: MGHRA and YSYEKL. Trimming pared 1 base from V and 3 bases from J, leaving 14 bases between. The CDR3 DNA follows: TGCGCCAGCAGCCAAGGACACGGGAGCCTAACAGATACGCAGTATTTT. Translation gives CASSQGHGSLTDTQYF.

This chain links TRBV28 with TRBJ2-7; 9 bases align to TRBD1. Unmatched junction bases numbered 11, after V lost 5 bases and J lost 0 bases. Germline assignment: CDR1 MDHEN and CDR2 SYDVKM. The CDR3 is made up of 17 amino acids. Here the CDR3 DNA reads TGTGCCAGCAGTCCCTCATTGGGACAGGGAAGCTCCTACGAGCAGTACTTC. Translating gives CASSPSLGQGSSYEQYF.

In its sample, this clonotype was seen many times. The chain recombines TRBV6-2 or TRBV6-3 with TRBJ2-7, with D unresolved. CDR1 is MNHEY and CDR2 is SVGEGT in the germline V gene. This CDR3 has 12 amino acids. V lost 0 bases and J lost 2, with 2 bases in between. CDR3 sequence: CASSYSAYEQYF. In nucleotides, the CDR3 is TGTGCCAGCAGTTACTCGGCCTACGAGCAGTACTTC.

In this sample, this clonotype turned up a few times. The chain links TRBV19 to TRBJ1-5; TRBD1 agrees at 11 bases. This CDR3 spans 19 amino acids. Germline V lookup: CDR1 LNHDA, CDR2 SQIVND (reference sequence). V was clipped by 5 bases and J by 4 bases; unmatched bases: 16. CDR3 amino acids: CASSDWTGGPIGRNQPQHF. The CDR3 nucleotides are TGTGCCAGTAGTGACTGGACAGGGGGCCCCATTGGGAGAAATCAGCCCCAGCATTTT.

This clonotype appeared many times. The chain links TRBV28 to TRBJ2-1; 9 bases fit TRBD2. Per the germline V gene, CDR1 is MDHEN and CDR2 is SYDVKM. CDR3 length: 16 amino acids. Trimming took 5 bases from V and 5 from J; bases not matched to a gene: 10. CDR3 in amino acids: CASSPRMSGRNNEQFF. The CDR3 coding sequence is TGTGCCAGCAGTCCACGGATGAGCGGGAGGAACAATGAGCAGTTCTTC.

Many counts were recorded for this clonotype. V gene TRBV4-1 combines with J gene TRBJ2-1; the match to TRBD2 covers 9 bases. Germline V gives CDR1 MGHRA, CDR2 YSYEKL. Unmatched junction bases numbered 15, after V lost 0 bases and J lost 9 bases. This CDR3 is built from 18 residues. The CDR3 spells CASSQDWGREGPRGEQFF. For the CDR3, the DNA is TGCGCCAGCAGCCAAGATTGGGGGCGGGAGGGCCCTCGTGGTGAGCAGTTCTTC.

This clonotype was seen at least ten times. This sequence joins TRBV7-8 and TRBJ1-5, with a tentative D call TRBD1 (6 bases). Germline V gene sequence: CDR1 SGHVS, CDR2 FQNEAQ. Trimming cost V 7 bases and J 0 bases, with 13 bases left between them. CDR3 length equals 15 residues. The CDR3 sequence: CASTSEDSSNQPQHF. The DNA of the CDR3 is TGTGCCAGCACCTCCGAGGACAGTAGCAATCAGCCCCAGCATTTT.

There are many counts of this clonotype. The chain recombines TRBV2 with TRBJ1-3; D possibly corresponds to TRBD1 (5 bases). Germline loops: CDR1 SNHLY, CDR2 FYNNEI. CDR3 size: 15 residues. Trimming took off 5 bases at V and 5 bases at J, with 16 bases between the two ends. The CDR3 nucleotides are TGTGCCAGCAGTCGCGGCGGGACCCCTCGAAACACCATATATTTT. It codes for CASSRGGTPRNTIYF.

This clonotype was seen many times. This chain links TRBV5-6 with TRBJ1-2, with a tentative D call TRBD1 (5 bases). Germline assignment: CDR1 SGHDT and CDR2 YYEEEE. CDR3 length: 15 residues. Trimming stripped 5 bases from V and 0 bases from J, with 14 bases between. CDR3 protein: CASSPQGRTNYGYTF. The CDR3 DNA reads TGTGCCAGCAGTCCCCAGGGACGGACTAACTATGGCTACACCTTC. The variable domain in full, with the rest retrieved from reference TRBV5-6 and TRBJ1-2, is DAGVTQSPTHLIKTRGQQVTLRCSPKSGHDTVSWYQQALGQGPQFIFQYYEEEERQRGNFPDRFSGHQFPNYSSELNVNALLLGDSALYLCASSPQGRTNYGYTFGSGTRLTVV.

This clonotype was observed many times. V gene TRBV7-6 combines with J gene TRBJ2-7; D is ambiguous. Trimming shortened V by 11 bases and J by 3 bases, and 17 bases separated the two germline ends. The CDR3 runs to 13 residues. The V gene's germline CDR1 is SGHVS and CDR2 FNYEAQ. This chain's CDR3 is CARLGDAFYEQYV. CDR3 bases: TGTGCCCGTCTCGGTGATGCGTTCTACGAGCAGTACGTC.

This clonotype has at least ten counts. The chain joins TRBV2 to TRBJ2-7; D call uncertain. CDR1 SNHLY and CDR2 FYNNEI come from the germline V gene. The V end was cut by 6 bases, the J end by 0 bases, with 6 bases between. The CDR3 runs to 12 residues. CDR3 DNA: TGTGCCAGCAGCCCGAGCTCCTACGAGCAGTACTTC. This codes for CASSPSSYEQYF.

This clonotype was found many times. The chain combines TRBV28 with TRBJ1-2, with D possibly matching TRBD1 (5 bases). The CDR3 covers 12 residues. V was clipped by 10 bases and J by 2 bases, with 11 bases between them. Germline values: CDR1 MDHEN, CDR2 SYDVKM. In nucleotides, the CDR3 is TGTGCCACCTGGGGCCTAAACTATGGCTACACCTTC. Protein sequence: CATWGLNYGYTF.

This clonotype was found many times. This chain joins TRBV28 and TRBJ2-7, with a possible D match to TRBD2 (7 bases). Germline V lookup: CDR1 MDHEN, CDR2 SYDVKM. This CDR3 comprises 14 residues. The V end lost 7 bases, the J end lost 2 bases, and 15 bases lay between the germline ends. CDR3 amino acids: CASTQGGGPYEQYF. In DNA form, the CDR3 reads TGTGCCAGCACCCAAGGGGGGGGGCCCTACGAGCAGTACTTC.

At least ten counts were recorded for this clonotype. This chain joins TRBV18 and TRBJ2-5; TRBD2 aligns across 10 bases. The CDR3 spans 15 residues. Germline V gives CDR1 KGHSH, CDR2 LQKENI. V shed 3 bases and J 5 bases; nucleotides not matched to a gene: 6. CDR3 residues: CASSPLAGVGETQYF. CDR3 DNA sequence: TGTGCCAGCTCACCGCTAGCGGGAGTTGGGGAGACCCAGTACTTC.

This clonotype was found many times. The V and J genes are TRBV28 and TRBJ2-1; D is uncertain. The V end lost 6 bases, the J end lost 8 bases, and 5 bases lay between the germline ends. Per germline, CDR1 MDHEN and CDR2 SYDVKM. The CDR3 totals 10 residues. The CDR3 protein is CASRKHEQFF. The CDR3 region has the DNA TGTGCCAGCAGGAAGCATGAGCAGTTCTTC.

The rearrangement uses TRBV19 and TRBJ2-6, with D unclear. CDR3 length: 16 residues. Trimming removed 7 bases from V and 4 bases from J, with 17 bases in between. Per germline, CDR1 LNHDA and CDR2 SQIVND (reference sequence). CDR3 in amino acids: CASTPATGSGANVLTF. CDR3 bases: TGTGCCAGTACCCCTGCGACGGGTTCCGGGGCCAACGTCCTGACTTTC.

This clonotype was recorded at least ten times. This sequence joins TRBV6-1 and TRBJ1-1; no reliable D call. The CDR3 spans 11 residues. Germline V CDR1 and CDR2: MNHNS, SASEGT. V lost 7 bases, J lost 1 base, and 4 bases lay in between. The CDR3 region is CASNGNTEAFF. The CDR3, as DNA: TGTGCCAGCAACGGGAACACTGAAGCTTTCTTT.

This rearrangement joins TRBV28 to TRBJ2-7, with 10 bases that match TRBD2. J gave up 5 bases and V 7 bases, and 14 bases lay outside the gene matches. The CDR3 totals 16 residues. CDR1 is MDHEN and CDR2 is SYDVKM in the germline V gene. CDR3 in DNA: TGTGCCAGCATAGGGCTAGCGGGAGCCGGGGACCACGAGCAGTACTTC. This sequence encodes CASIGLAGAGDHEQYF.

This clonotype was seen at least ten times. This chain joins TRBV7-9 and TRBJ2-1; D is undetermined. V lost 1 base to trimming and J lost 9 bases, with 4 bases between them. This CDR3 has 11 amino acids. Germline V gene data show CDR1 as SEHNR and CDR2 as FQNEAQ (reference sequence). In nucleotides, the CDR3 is TGTGCCAGCAGCTTAGTTCTTGAGCAGTTCTTC. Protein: CASSLVLEQFF.